Listed below are T cell receptor beta chains from one sample, sequenced in a study of CD8+ T cells in alopecia areata. Profiled with immunoSEQ multiplex PCR; TCRdb holds only in-frame clones, not every one. The data contain about 210,000 clones, more than 55% of them seen just once; the ten biggest clones take up 1% to 1.5%. The specimen comprised CD4+ T cells sorted from blood, sampled at week 44, from a patient treated with tofacitinib. All receptors come from a human donor with alopecia areata. CDR3s include the opening cysteine and the closing phenylalanine or tryptophan. Fields, in order: clone size, J gene, D gene, CDR3 length, V gene, CDR3 protein, CDR3 DNA. A D gene is named only where the DNA matches it firmly. Size tells how often a clone was seen (once, few, many) or the class of an expanded clone, and some rows leave it out.

-,TRBJ1-1,TRBD1,14,TRBV5-6,CASSLWAGGPEAFF,TGTGCCAGCAGCTTGTGGGCAGGGGGCCCTGAAGCTTTCTTT
few,TRBJ2-5,TRBD1,13,TRBV29-1,CSVWTGPGETQYF,TGCAGCGTTTGGACAGGGCCGGGGGAGACCCAGTACTTC
-,TRBJ2-5,-,15,TRBV2,CASSEIFLRQETQYF,TGTGCCAGCAGTGAAATCTTCTTGCGTCAAGAGACCCAGTACTTC
-,TRBJ2-2,TRBD1,14,TRBV29-1,CSVGTGVNTGELFF,TGCAGCGTGGGGACAGGGGTGAACACCGGGGAGCTGTTTTTT
-,TRBJ2-7,-,14,TRBV30,CAWSAQGPPYEQYF,TGTGCCTGGAGTGCCCAGGGACCCCCCTACGAGCAGTACTTC
-,TRBJ1-2,-,15,TRBV5-6,CASSLYPAQARGYTF,TGTGCCAGCAGCTTGTACCCGGCACAGGCTCGCGGCTACACCTTC
-,TRBJ2-7,-,12,TRBV27,CASSRGFREQYF,TGTGCCAGCAGTCGCGGGTTTCGCGAGCAGTACTTC
-,TRBJ1-6,-,14,TRBV27,CASSRGDGYSPLHF,TGTGCCAGCAGTAGGGGAGATGGTTATTCACCCCTCCACTTT
-,TRBJ2-7,-,13,TRBV9,CASSAAEGDEQYF,TGTGCCAGCAGCGCGGCAGAGGGAGACGAGCAGTACTTC
few,TRBJ2-2,-,13,TRBV14,CASSRSGPGELFF,TGTGCCAGCAGCCGGAGCGGTCCCGGGGAGCTGTTTTTT
-,TRBJ2-5,-,15,TRBV27,CASSLRSGPQETQYF,TGTGCCAGCAGTTTAAGGTCAGGGCCCCAAGAGACCCAGTACTTC
-,TRBJ1-6,-,18,TRBV30,CAWSGPGARGPYNSPLHF,TGTGCCTGGAGTGGTCCGGGGGCGCGTGGTCCCTATAATTCACCCCTCCACTTT
few,TRBJ2-2,TRBD2,16,TRBV7-6,CASTPGGLEGAGELFF,TGTGCCAGCACTCCCGGGGGACTAGAGGGGGCCGGGGAGCTGTTTTTT
-,TRBJ1-2,-,15,TRBV6-1,CASIPPGALNYGYTF,TGTGCCAGCATTCCTCCGGGGGCTCTAAACTATGGCTACACCTTC
-,TRBJ1-1,-,15,TRBV9,CASSPTGTLNTEAFF,TGTGCCAGCAGCCCTACAGGAACCCTGAACACTGAAGCTTTCTTT
few,TRBJ2-1,-,18,TRBV19,CASSANFLGDGSYNEQFF,TGTGCCAGTAGTGCCAACTTTCTAGGGGACGGCTCCTACAATGAGCAGTTCTTC
-,TRBJ1-1,-,13,TRBV5-6,CASSLPGDAEAFF,TGTGCCAGCAGCTTGCCGGGGGATGCTGAAGCTTTCTTT
few,TRBJ2-1,-,13,TRBV6-6,CASSYVRGSEQFF,TGTGCCAGCAGTTACGTTCGTGGGAGTGAGCAGTTCTTC
-,TRBJ2-7,-,14,TRBV7-3,CASSVRRRTYEQYF,TGTGCCAGCAGCGTCCGACGGAGGACCTACGAGCAGTACTTC
-,TRBJ2-3,TRBD2,19,TRBV4-3,CASSQDPEGTSGSTDTQYF,TGCGCCAGCAGCCAAGATCCCGAGGGAACTAGCGGCAGCACAGATACGCAGTATTTT
-,TRBJ2-7,TRBD1,14,TRBV6-1,CASNKGQGLYEQYF,TGTGCCAGCAATAAAGGACAGGGATTATACGAGCAGTACTTC
-,TRBJ1-5,TRBD1,15,TRBV5-5,CASSSGQGGFLSQHF,TGTGCCAGCAGTTCTGGCCAGGGGGGCTTTCTGTCCCAGCATTTT
few,TRBJ2-1,-,14,TRBV25-1,CASSPGLAYNEQFF,TGTGCCAGCAGCCCGGGACTGGCTTACAATGAGCAGTTCTTC
few,TRBJ1-1,-,14,TRBV4-3,CASSQDGRDPEAFF,TGCGCCAGCAGCCAAGATGGGAGGGATCCTGAAGCTTTCTTT
few,TRBJ1-6,TRBD1,16,TRBV6-5,CASSLEGGQGVTPLHF,TGTGCCAGCAGTTTAGAAGGAGGACAGGGGGTTACACCCCTCCACTTT
-,TRBJ2-2,-,14,TRBV29-1,CSVEPPGKTGELFF,TGCAGCGTTGAACCCCCCGGGAAGACCGGGGAGCTGTTTTTT
-,TRBJ2-1,-,14,TRBV29-1,CSVAGVSSYNEQFF,TGCAGCGTGGCAGGGGTGTCCTCCTACAATGAGCAGTTCTTC
-,TRBJ2-7,-,11,TRBV30,CAWSPSHEQYF,TGTGCCTGGAGTCCCAGCCACGAGCAGTACTTC
-,TRBJ1-2,-,17,TRBV7-2,CASSSSPRDVGDYGYTF,TGTGCCAGCAGCTCCAGTCCCCGGGACGTTGGGGACTATGGCTACACCTTC
-,TRBJ1-5,-,17,TRBV15,CATSRDQPRARDQPQHF,TGTGCCACCAGCAGAGATCAACCCCGGGCGCGGGATCAGCCCCAGCATTTT
-,TRBJ1-1,-,11,TRBV29-1,CSVATSSEAFF,TGCAGCGTTGCGACGTCTTCTGAAGCTTTCTTT
-,TRBJ2-7,TRBD2,16,TRBV4-3,CASSQDPAGGIYEQYF,TGCGCCAGCAGCCAAGATCCAGCGGGGGGCATATACGAGCAGTACTTC
-,TRBJ2-3,-,14,TRBV7-2,CASNPDSGWDTQYF,TGTGCCAGCAACCCGGACAGTGGTTGGGATACGCAGTATTTT
-,TRBJ1-2,-,15,TRBV2,CASSGGDRTIYGYTF,TGTGCCAGCAGTGGAGGTGACAGGACCATCTATGGCTACACCTTC
-,TRBJ1-1,-,11,TRBV20-1,CSARDRMGAFF,TGCAGTGCTAGAGATCGGATGGGAGCTTTCTTT
-,TRBJ2-7,-,14,TRBV6-6,CASSYGTDSYEQYF,TGTGCCAGCAGTTATGGGACTGACTCCTACGAGCAGTACTTC
-,TRBJ1-5,-,13,TRBV2,CASSDQGNQPQHF,TGTGCCAGCAGTGATCAGGGCAACCAGCCTCAGCATTTT
-,TRBJ1-2,TRBD1,13,TRBV27,CASSSGQGSGYTF,TGTGCCAGCAGTTCGGGACAGGGGAGTGGCTACACCTTC
-,TRBJ2-3,TRBD1,13,TRBV29-1,CSVAGQNTDTQYF,TGCAGCGTTGCGGGACAGAACACAGATACGCAGTATTTT
-,TRBJ1-5,-,15,TRBV7-2,CASSLVQISNQPQHF,TGTGCCAGCAGCTTAGTTCAGATTAGCAATCAGCCCCAGCATTTT
-,TRBJ2-7,-,14,TRBV7-8,CASSFSRVSYEQYF,TGTGCCAGCAGCTTTTCTAGAGTCTCCTACGAGCAGTACTTC
-,TRBJ2-5,-,12,TRBV5-4,CASSLQQETQYF,TGTGCCAGCAGCTTGCAGCAAGAGACCCAGTACTTC
-,TRBJ2-7,-,13,TRBV7-2,CASSPRRDHEQYF,TGTGCCAGCAGCCCCCGGCGGGACCACGAGCAGTACTTC
-,TRBJ2-7,TRBD1,14,TRBV6-1,CASSLGTDSYEQYF,TGTGCCAGCAGCCTAGGGACAGACTCCTACGAGCAGTACTTC
-,TRBJ1-2,-,15,TRBV25-1,CASSESGRGSNGYTF,TGTGCCAGCAGTGAATCGGGCAGGGGTTCCAATGGCTACACCTTC
-,TRBJ2-3,TRBD2,16,TRBV4-3,CASSPTSGGATDTQYF,TGCGCCAGCAGCCCCACTAGCGGGGGGGCGACAGATACGCAGTATTTT
few,TRBJ2-5,-,15,TRBV9,CASSPRGEKQETQYF,TGTGCCAGCAGCCCCCGTGGGGAGAAACAAGAGACCCAGTACTTC
-,TRBJ2-7,-,15,TRBV7-2,CASSLVGDPSYEQYF,TGTGCCAGCAGCTTAGTTGGTGACCCGTCCTACGAGCAGTACTTC
-,TRBJ1-1,TRBD1,15,TRBV5-1,CASSLGTGVNTEAFF,TGCGCCAGCAGCTTGGGGACAGGGGTGAACACTGAAGCTTTCTTT
-,TRBJ1-2,TRBD1,13,TRBV6-5,CASKKTGGRGYTF,TGTGCCAGCAAAAAGACAGGGGGCAGAGGCTACACCTTC
-,TRBJ1-5,-,13,TRBV2,CASRGQQVQPQHF,TGTGCCAGCAGGGGACAACAGGTTCAGCCCCAGCATTTT
-,TRBJ2-5,-,13,TRBV5-6,CASSTDRSETQYF,TGTGCCAGCAGCACTGACAGGTCGGAGACCCAGTACTTC
-,TRBJ2-3,-,11,TRBV5-6,CASSSGFTQYF,TGTGCCAGCAGCTCCGGGTTTACGCAGTATTTT
-,TRBJ1-1,-,12,TRBV29-1,CSVDGGNTEAFF,TGCAGCGTTGATGGGGGGAACACTGAAGCTTTCTTT
once,TRBJ2-5,TRBD2,13,TRBV10-3,CAISLAGQETQDF,TGTGCCATCAGCCTAGCGGGACAAGAGACCCAGGACTTC
-,TRBJ1-6,-,14,TRBV30,CAWSVQGNNSPLHF,TGTGCCTGGAGTGTACAGGGAAATAATTCACCCCTCCACTTT
-,TRBJ1-1,TRBD1,14,TRBV29-1,CSVGPGQGATEAFF,TGCAGCGTTGGGCCTGGACAGGGCGCCACTGAAGCTTTCTTT
-,TRBJ1-5,TRBD1,15,TRBV10-3,CAIRRTGDLNQPQHF,TGTGCCATCAGGCGGACAGGGGACCTCAATCAGCCCCAGCATTTT
-,TRBJ2-3,-,14,TRBV11-2,CASSLDTGTDTQYF,TGTGCCAGCAGCTTAGATACCGGCACAGATACGCAGTATTTT